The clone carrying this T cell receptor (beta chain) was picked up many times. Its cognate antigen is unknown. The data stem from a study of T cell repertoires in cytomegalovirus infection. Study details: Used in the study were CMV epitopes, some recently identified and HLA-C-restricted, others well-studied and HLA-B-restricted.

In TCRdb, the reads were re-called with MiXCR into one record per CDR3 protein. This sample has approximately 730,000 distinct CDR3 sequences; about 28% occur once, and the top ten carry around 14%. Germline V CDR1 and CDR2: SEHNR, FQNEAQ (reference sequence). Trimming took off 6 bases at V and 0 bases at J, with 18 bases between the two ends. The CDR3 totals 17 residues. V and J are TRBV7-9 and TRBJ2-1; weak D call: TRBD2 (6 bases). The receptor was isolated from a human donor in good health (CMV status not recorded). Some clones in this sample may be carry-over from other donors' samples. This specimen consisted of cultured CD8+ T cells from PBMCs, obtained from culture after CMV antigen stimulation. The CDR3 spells CASSSAPGLSSYNEQFF. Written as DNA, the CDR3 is TGTGCCAGCAGTAGCGCTCCGGGACTTAGCTCCTACAATGAGCAGTTCTTC. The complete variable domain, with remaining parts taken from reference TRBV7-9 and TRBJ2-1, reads DTGVSQNPRHKITKRGQNVTFRCDPISEHNRLYWYRQTLGQGPEFLTYFQNEAQLEKSRLLSDRFSAERPKGSFSTLEIQRTEQGDSAMYLCASSSAPGLSSYNEQFFGPGTRLTVL.